The 26 T cell receptor beta chains listed next were all sequenced from one sample in a study of yellow fever vaccine responses in identical twins. TCRdb recomputed calls from the RT-PCR reads with MiXCR, one row per CDR3 protein. The sample has about 5,000 distinct CDR3 sequences; around 85% are singletons. Sequencing was performed on T cells from blood (PBMCs), unsorted or a sorted subset (not recorded which), taken before or after yellow fever vaccination (not recorded which). The receptors were sampled from a woman in her late teens or twenties who received the yellow fever vaccine.

This chain connects TRBV15 to TRBJ1-5, with 10 bases that match TRBD1. Germline CDR1 reads LNHNV; CDR2 reads YYDKDF (reference sequence). The CDR3 is made up of 17 amino acids. The trim removed 3 bases at V and 2 bases at J, leaving 7 bases unmatched. DNA of the CDR3: TGTGCCACCAGCAGGGGACCCGGGACAGGGGGCAATCAGCCCCAGCATTTT. Translation gives CATSRGPGTGGNQPQHF.

With respect to this clonotype: An end of the junction does not agree with germline; a read error may underlie this. This chain uses TRBV5-1 with TRBJ2-3; 12 bases agree with TRBD2. The CDR3 is 16 residues long. The germline V gene has CDR1 SGHRS and CDR2 YFSETQ. DNA for the CDR3: TGCGCCAGCAGCCCAGGACTAGCGGGAAGCACAAATACGCAGTATTTT. Residues: CASSPGLAGSTNTQYF. Filled out from reference TRBV5-1 and TRBJ2-3, the complete variable domain reads KAGVTQTPRYLIKTRGQQVTLSCSPISGHRSVSWYQQTPGQGLQFLFEYFSETQRNKGNFPGRFSGRQFSNSRSEMNVSTLELGDSALYLCASSPGLAGSTNTQYFGPGTRLTVL.

The chain joins TRBV3-1 to TRBJ1-4; D remains unclear. This CDR3 is 14 amino acids long. Germline V gene data show CDR1 as LGHDT and CDR2 as YNNKEL (reference sequence). V was clipped by 1 base and J by 8 bases, with 11 bases between them. CDR3 nucleotides: TGTGCCAGCAGCCAAGTCTTGGGCGGGGAAAAACTGTTTTTT. Translation: CASSQVLGGEKLFF.

CDR3 nucleotide sequence: TGTGCCAGCAGTTTCCAGGGTTGGGAAAAACTGTTTTTT. Protein sequence: CASSFQGWEKLFF. The gene calls are TRBV28 and TRBJ1-4; D possibly corresponds to TRBD1 (5 bases). Germline V gives CDR1 MDHEN, CDR2 SYDVKM. The CDR3 totals 13 residues. V was pared by 3 bases and J by 8 bases, with 10 bases between.

The chain links TRBV11-3 to TRBJ2-5, with D unresolved. Germline loops: CDR1 SGHNT, CDR2 YENEEA. The CDR3 contains 16 residues. V was trimmed by 5 bases and J by 5 bases, leaving 21 bases between them. The CDR3 DNA reads TGTGCCAGCAGCACATGGACGACCGACCGGGTGGAGACCCAGTACTTC. Translation: CASSTWTTDRVETQYF.

The rearrangement joins TRBV13 to TRBJ2-7, with 7 bases identical to TRBD1. Trimming took 6 bases from V and 0 from J; bases not matched to a gene: 8. Per germline, CDR1 PRHDT and CDR2 FYEKMQ (reference sequence). The CDR3 spans 15 residues. The chain's CDR3 is CASRHRGVPSYEQYF. In nucleotides, the CDR3 is TGTGCCAGCAGGCACAGGGGCGTACCCTCCTACGAGCAGTACTTC. The variable domain in full, with the rest retrieved from reference TRBV13 and TRBJ2-7, is AAGVIQSPRHLIKEKRETATLKCYPIPRHDTVYWYQQGPGQDPQFLISFYEKMQSDKGSIPDRFSAQQFSDYHSELNMSSLELGDSALYFCASRHRGVPSYEQYFGPGTRLTVT.

V gene TRBV6-2 or TRBV6-3 combines with J gene TRBJ1-5, with D hard to call. Germline V gives CDR1 MNHEY, CDR2 SVGEGT. V dropped 4 bases and J dropped 1 base, with 5 bases sitting between them. The CDR3 consists of 13 residues. CDR3 bases: TGTGCCAGCAGTTCTGGAAGCAATCAGCCCCAGCATTTT. Translating it yields CASSSGSNQPQHF.

CDR3: CASSPEGQPGQETQYF. In nucleotides, the CDR3 is TGTGCCAGCAGCCCAGAGGGACAGCCTGGCCAAGAGACCCAGTACTTC. This rearrangement joins TRBV7-8 to TRBJ2-5; 7 nucleotides line up with TRBD1. V lost 5 bases, J lost 1 base, and 10 bases stayed unmatched. Germline V gives CDR1 SGHVS, CDR2 FQNEAQ. This CDR3 has 16 residues.

The chain has TRBV6-6 and TRBJ2-1; possibly TRBD2 for D (5 bases). The germline V gene encodes CDR1 MNHNY and CDR2 SVGAGI (reference sequence). Trimming left V 2 bases short and J 6 bases short, with 14 bases between. CDR3 length: 15 amino acids. The CDR3 loop is CASSYLHLEGNEQFF. As DNA, the CDR3 is TGTGCCAGCAGTTACCTCCACCTAGAGGGCAATGAGCAGTTCTTC.

The chain has TRBV12-3 or TRBV12-4 and TRBJ2-7, with D perhaps assigned TRBD1 or TRBD2 (6 bases each). The V and J ends lost 6 bases and 4 bases respectively, with 13 bases between them. The CDR3 loop spans 13 amino acids. The CDR3: CASRYREAYEQYF. In DNA, the CDR3 is TGTGCCAGCAGATACAGGGAGGCTTACGAGCAGTACTTC.

This chain links TRBV2 with TRBJ2-1; no reliable D call. This CDR3 has 10 residues. The V gene lost 6 bases and the J gene lost 8 bases, with 5 bases spanning the gap. The V gene's germline CDR1 is SNHLY and CDR2 FYNNEI. The CDR3 nucleotides read TGTGCCAGCAGAGGGTATGAGCAGTTCTTC. Amino acid sequence: CASRGYEQFF.

This sequence joins TRBV5-6 and TRBJ2-2; D uncertain. The germline V gene encodes CDR1 SGHDT and CDR2 YYEEEE. This CDR3 contains 16 residues. The V and J ends lost 1 base and 1 base respectively, with 11 bases between them. The CDR3 nucleotides read TGTGCCAGCAGCTTGCGCCAGCTGCTGAACACCGGGGAGCTGTTTTTT. Encoded protein: CASSLRQLLNTGELFF.

The CDR3 DNA follows: TGTGCCAGCAGCTTGTCCGGGGACGCCGGGGAGCTGTTTTTT. Translation gives CASSLSGDAGELFF. This rearrangement joins TRBV5-4 to TRBJ2-2; the D gene could be TRBD1 or TRBD2 (5 bases each). The CDR3 sequence is 14 residues long. The V gene lost 1 base and the J gene lost 6 bases, with 10 bases spanning the gap. The germline gives CDR1 SGHNT, CDR2 YYREEE (reference sequence). Full variable domain (missing parts from reference TRBV5-4 and TRBJ2-2): ETGVTQSPTHLIKTRGQQVTLRCSSQSGHNTVSWYQQALGQGPQFIFQYYREEENGRGNFPPRFSGLQFPNYSSELNVNALELDDSALYLCASSLSGDAGELFFGEGSRLTVL.

This sequence joins TRBV29-1 and TRBJ2-5; D unresolved. The germline V gene encodes CDR1 SQVTM and CDR2 ANQGSEA. V shed 0 bases and J shed 5 bases, with 10 bases lying between them. The CDR3 totals 13 residues. DNA for the CDR3: TGCAGCGTTGAAGATCTAGGGATCGAGACCCAGTACTTC. Translating gives CSVEDLGIETQYF.

This chain links TRBV3-1 with TRBJ2-1, with D possibly called TRBD1 or TRBD2 (5 bases each). Germline CDR1 and CDR2: LGHDT and YNNKEL (reference sequence). V was clipped by 4 bases and J by 7 bases, with 17 bases between them. The CDR3 is 15 residues long. The CDR3 DNA is TGTGCCAGCAGCCGTACCGGGACGGATACAAATGAGCAGTTCTTC. This sequence encodes CASSRTGTDTNEQFF.

The chain uses TRBV28 and TRBJ2-1; 7 nucleotides align to TRBD2. Looked up from germline, CDR1 is MDHEN and CDR2 is SYDVKM. Trimming took 6 bases from V and 9 from J; bases not matched to a gene: 11. The CDR3 consists of 14 residues. Written as DNA, the CDR3 is TGTGCCAGCAGCCCCCGGGACTATCTTACTGAGCAGTTCTTC. Translating it yields CASSPRDYLTEQFF.

The rearrangement uses TRBV18 and TRBJ2-5; no clear D gene. This CDR3 contains 12 residues. The V gene's germline CDR1 is KGHSH and CDR2 LQKENI. V was cut by 3 bases and J by 2 bases, with 4 bases left in between. The CDR3, as DNA: TGTGCCAGCTCACCCACTCAAGAGACCCAGTACTTC. It translates to CASSPTQETQYF.

V usage is TRBV7-8 and J usage is TRBJ2-5; TRBD2 matches 10 bases. J was trimmed by 9 bases and V by 2 bases; bases with no gene match: 12. Per germline, CDR1 SGHVS and CDR2 FQNEAQ. CDR3 length: 16 amino acids. Here the CDR3 reads CASSLPGTSVLEAQYF. In DNA, the CDR3 is TGTGCCAGCAGCTTACCCGGGACTAGCGTGTTGGAGGCCCAGTACTTC.

The chain is built from TRBV12-3 or TRBV12-4 and TRBJ1-6; TRBD1 is a possible D gene (6 bases). Trimming pared 6 bases from V and 6 bases from J, leaving 6 bases between. This CDR3 contains 12 residues. DNA for the CDR3: TGTGCCAGCAGCAGGGGTAATTCACCCCTCCACTTT. It codes for CASSRGNSPLHF.

The V call is TRBV27, the J call TRBJ2-5; 10 bases are shared with TRBD2. Per the germline V gene, CDR1 is MNHEY and CDR2 is SMNVEV (reference sequence). After removal of 1 base from V and 4 bases from J, the junction contained 3 bases not matched to a gene. CDR3 length equals 15 residues. The CDR3 sequence: CASSLLSSGGETQYF. As DNA, the CDR3 is TGTGCCAGCAGTTTATTGTCTAGCGGGGGAGAGACCCAGTACTTC.

The rearrangement links TRBV20-1 to TRBJ2-5, with TRBD1 matching over 7 bases. Per germline, CDR1 DFQATT and CDR2 SNEGSKA (reference sequence). V lost 5 bases and J lost 5; bases outside the gene matches: 8. CDR3 length: 13 amino acids. The CDR3 nucleotides are TGCAGTGCTTTCCGGGACAGATGGGAGACCCAGTACTTC. It specifies CSAFRDRWETQYF.

The chain uses TRBV7-9 and TRBJ1-1, with D unresolved. CDR1 and CDR2 from the germline V gene are SEHNR and FQNEAQ (reference sequence). The CDR3 is 13 amino acids. V was shortened by 1 base and J by 1 base, with 4 bases between the two germline ends. The CDR3 region has the DNA TGTGCCAGCAGCTTAGGTGCGAACACTGAAGCTTTCTTT. This encodes CASSLGANTEAFF.

This chain connects TRBV7-3 to TRBJ2-7; D is perhaps TRBD2 (5 bases). Per germline, CDR1 SGHTA and CDR2 FQGTGA. V lost 2 bases and J 0 bases, leaving 5 bases between the germline ends. This CDR3 has 13 residues. The CDR3 sequence is CASSLDYSYEQYF. Here the CDR3 DNA reads TGTGCCAGCAGCTTAGACTACTCCTACGAGCAGTACTTC.

The chain has TRBV12-3 or TRBV12-4 and TRBJ1-5; 7 bases map to TRBD1. This CDR3 contains 13 residues. Unmatched junction bases numbered 4, after V lost 6 bases and J lost 5 bases. The CDR3 bases are TGTGCCAGCAGGGACAGGTTAGATCAGCCCCAGCATTTT. Translating it yields CASRDRLDQPQHF.

This clonotype was detected only once. The CDR3 loop is CSARTTDTQYF. CDR3 coding DNA: TGCAGTGCCCGGACCACCGATACGCAGTATTTT. The chain recombines TRBV20-1 with TRBJ2-3, with D unclear. Germline V gene lookup returns CDR1 DFQATT and CDR2 SNEGSKA (reference sequence). V shed 6 bases and J shed 6 bases, with 10 bases lying between them. The CDR3 runs 11 residues.

The V call is TRBV11-3, the J call TRBJ2-3; D unclear. This CDR3 region has 15 residues. Trimming pared 5 bases from V and 6 bases from J, leaving 18 bases between. Germline-derived CDR1 and CDR2 are SGHNT and YENEEA. The CDR3 sequence is CASSPQGFNSDTQYF. DNA of the CDR3: TGTGCCAGCAGCCCCCAAGGCTTCAATTCCGATACGCAGTATTTT.